The rows below give T cell receptor beta chains drawn from one sample of a study of blood T cell repertoires in COVID-19. Sequencing was performed with immunoSEQ multiplex PCR; in TCRdb, only in-frame clones are kept and a portion is missing. The sample has over 120,000 clones; approximately 84% are singletons. Sequenced input: peripheral blood. All receptors come from a human donor with acute or convalescent COVID-19. The donor label of this sample is uncertain. CDR3s include the opening cysteine and the closing phenylalanine or tryptophan. D genes are given only for firm matches. Clone sizes are given selectively: once, few, many, or a class where the clone is expanded.

v_call	j_call	clone_size	d_call	cdr3_nt	cdr3_aa
TRBV4-3	TRBJ1-1	-	-	TGCGCCAGCAGCCAAGATCGGGCCGGGGAAAACACTGAAGCTTTCTTT	CASSQDRAGENTEAFF
TRBV24-1	TRBJ1-3	-	TRBD1	TGTGCCACCAGTGATTCCCGGACAGGGGGTGTATCTGGAAACACCATATATTTT	CATSDSRTGGVSGNTIYF
TRBV7-3	TRBJ1-2	-	TRBD1	TGTGCCAGCAGCCCTTGGACAGGGGGTAACTATGGCTACACCTTC	CASSPWTGGNYGYTF
TRBV14	TRBJ2-2	-	-	TGTGCCAGCAGCCGCGGCCAGATGAGCGGGGAGCTGTTTTTT	CASSRGQMSGELFF
TRBV29-1	TRBJ2-1	-	-	TGCAGCGTCGGAGCCTCCTTCCATGAGCAGTTCTTC	CSVGASFHEQFF
TRBV6-5	TRBJ1-2	-	-	TGTGCCAGCAGTTACAGGGGGGGGAACTATGGCTACACCTTC	CASSYRGGNYGYTF
TRBV18	TRBJ1-6	-	-	TGTGCCAGCTCACCGGAGGAAGATAATTCACCCCTCCACTTT	CASSPEEDNSPLHF
TRBV28	TRBJ1-3	-	TRBD1	TGTGCCAGCGGCTCGAAGGGACAGCAAAGCTCTGGAAACACCATATATTTT	CASGSKGQQSSGNTIYF
TRBV19	TRBJ2-3	-	-	TGTGCCAGTACCAATGGGGGACTACAGGGTCCAGATACGCAGTATTTT	CASTNGGLQGPDTQYF
TRBV30	TRBJ2-3	once	TRBD2	TGTGCCTGGGTATCACTAGCGGGGGCCACAGATACGCAGTATTTT	CAWVSLAGATDTQYF
TRBV7-8	TRBJ1-5	-	-	TGTGCCAGCAGCTTCGGGGACTACAATCAGCCCCAGCATTTT	CASSFGDYNQPQHF
TRBV4-1	TRBJ1-3	-	TRBD1	TGCGCCAGCAGCCCGGGACAGGGGCCACTCTCTGGAAACACCATATATTTT	CASSPGQGPLSGNTIYF
TRBV7-3	TRBJ1-1	-	-	TGTGCCAGCAGCTCGGGGAGCACTGAAGCTTTCTTT	CASSSGSTEAFF
TRBV5-6	TRBJ2-1	-	TRBD2	TGTGCCAGCAGCCCTGGAAGCGGGGGTCCAATGACGCAGTTCTTC	CASSPGSGGPMTQFF
TRBV6-6	TRBJ2-7	-	TRBD1	TGTGCCAGCACCGACATAGGGACAGGTGAATCCTACGAGCAGTACTTC	CASTDIGTGESYEQYF
TRBV27	TRBJ1-4	once	-	TGTGCCACCCGTCCAACGGTTCGAGAAAAACTGTTTTTT	CATRPTVREKLFF
TRBV4-2	TRBJ1-1	-	-	TGTGCCAGCAGCCAAGGATTCCGGGAGGCGAGCACTGAAGCTTTCTTT	CASSQGFREASTEAFF
TRBV5-4	TRBJ2-3	-	-	TGTGCCAGCAGCTTGACGGCTAGCGCCCCTACAGATACGCAGTATTTT	CASSLTASAPTDTQYF
TRBV19	TRBJ1-3	-	TRBD1	TGTGCCAGTAGTAGATTGGGGACAGGACGAAACACCATATATTTT	CASSRLGTGRNTIYF
TRBV6-2/TRBV6-3	TRBJ1-3	-	TRBD1	TGTGCCAGCAGTTACGCCCGGGACAGGGGAGGCTCTGGAAACACCATATATTTT	CASSYARDRGGSGNTIYF
TRBV27	TRBJ2-2	-	-	TGTGCCAGCAGGTCTAGGGGAAAAGCCGGGGAGCTGTTTTTT	CASRSRGKAGELFF
TRBV7-2	TRBJ2-3	-	TRBD2	TGTGCCAGCAGCTTAGTTTGGCTAGCGGGACGCACAGATACGCAGTATTTT	CASSLVWLAGRTDTQYF
TRBV2	TRBJ2-4	-	-	TGTGCCAGCAAGGCGAGACAGAAAAACATTCAGTACTTC	CASKARQKNIQYF
TRBV7-3	TRBJ2-2	-	TRBD1	TGTGCCAGCAGCTTCTCAGGGGGCGGTGACACCGGGGAGCTGTTTTTT	CASSFSGGGDTGELFF
TRBV9	TRBJ1-2	-	-	TGTGCCAGCATCGGGGGGCGTAGGTACTATGGCTACACCTTC	CASIGGRRYYGYTF
TRBV6-5	TRBJ2-1	-	-	TGTGCCAGCAGTATCGCAGGGGCGGGTTCACAGTTCTTC	CASSIAGAGSQFF
TRBV4-2	TRBJ2-3	-	-	TGTGCCAGCAGCCAGCCGGGACTGGACACAGATACGCAGTATTTT	CASSQPGLDTDTQYF
TRBV28	TRBJ2-5	once	-	TGTGCCAGCAGCTCAGGCGCCCAAGAGACCCAGTACTTC	CASSSGAQETQYF
TRBV5-1	TRBJ2-1	-	-	TGCGCCAGCAGCTTGGGAACGAGGGGAACAGGAGCGGGCTACAATGAGCAGTTCTTC	CASSLGTRGTGAGYNEQFF
TRBV11-2	TRBJ1-1	-	-	TGTGCCAGCAGCTCCCGTATCGACACTGAAGCTTTCTTT	CASSSRIDTEAFF
TRBV7-3	TRBJ2-7	-	-	TGTGCCAGCAGCTCGGGACTCGGGTCGAGCGAGCAGTACTTC	CASSSGLGSSEQYF
TRBV27	TRBJ1-5	-	TRBD1	TGTGCCAGCAGTCCCTTACAGGGGGCTAGTCAGCCCCAGCATTTT	CASSPLQGASQPQHF
TRBV19	TRBJ1-3	once	-	TGTGCCAGTAGTACCAGACAGTTACTCGGAAACACCATATATTTT	CASSTRQLLGNTIYF
TRBV2	TRBJ2-4	few	-	TGTGCCAGCAGTGACGGAGGGTATCTACACATTCAGTACTTC	CASSDGGYLHIQYF
TRBV11-2	TRBJ1-1	once	TRBD1	TGTGCCAGCAGCGCGAACAGGGGGAACACTGAAGCTTTCTTT	CASSANRGNTEAFF
TRBV5-1	TRBJ2-5	-	TRBD2	TGCGCCAGCAGCTTGGCGACTAGCGGGGGGGCCTCGGAGACCCAGTACTTC	CASSLATSGGASETQYF
TRBV7-3	TRBJ2-1	-	-	TGTGCCAGCAGTCGAGGGCCCATCGAGGAGCAGTTCTTC	CASSRGPIEEQFF
TRBV6-5	TRBJ1-1	-	-	TGTGCCAGCAACATACACCGCCAGAACACTGAAGCTTTCTTT	CASNIHRQNTEAFF
TRBV5-1	TRBJ1-1	-	-	TGCGCCAGCAGCTTGGTGGGAGGGAGTCTCGATGAAGCTTTCTTT	CASSLVGGSLDEAFF
TRBV2	TRBJ1-2	once	-	TGTGCCAGCAGTAGAGACAGTAACTATGGCTACACCTTC	CASSRDSNYGYTF
TRBV12-3/TRBV12-4	TRBJ1-4	-	-	TGTGCCAGCAGTTTGGGGACTAATGATGAACTGTTTTTT	CASSLGTNDELFF
TRBV19	TRBJ1-3	-	TRBD1	TGTGCCAGTGCGCCCGGGACAGGGTCTGGAAACACCATATATTTT	CASAPGTGSGNTIYF
TRBV7-9	TRBJ1-1	few	-	TGTGCCAGCAGCCCCGCGGGTTTGGGGATCGCTGAAGCTTTCTTT	CASSPAGLGIAEAFF
TRBV14	TRBJ1-1	-	-	TGTGCCAGCAGCCAAGACTGGGGGGGTCGGGGCTCTGAAGCTTTCTTT	CASSQDWGGRGSEAFF
TRBV19	TRBJ2-6	-	-	TGTGCCAGCTCCGAGGGCGGGGCTGGGGCCAACGTCCTGACTTTC	CASSEGGAGANVLTF
TRBV9	TRBJ1-6	-	TRBD1	TGTGCCAGCAGCGTAGAGGACAGGGGTGGGTCACCCCTCCACTTT	CASSVEDRGGSPLHF
TRBV5-6	TRBJ1-2	-	-	TGTGCCAGCAGCTTGGCCGAGACACCAAGTGCGCGCTACACCTTC	CASSLAETPSARYTF
TRBV7-2	TRBJ1-2	-	-	TGTGCCAGCAGCTTATTGGGAGGGACTAACTATGGCTACACCTTC	CASSLLGGTNYGYTF
TRBV6-2/TRBV6-3	TRBJ1-2	-	TRBD1	TGTGCCAGCAGTCAGACAGGGTTCCACACCTTC	CASSQTGFHTF
TRBV3-1/TRBV3-2	TRBJ2-3	-	-	TGTGCCAGCAGCCTTCAGGAAACAGATACGCAGTATTTT	CASSLQETDTQYF
TRBV29-1	TRBJ2-3	-	TRBD1	TGCAGCGTGCGCGCCCCGGGACAGGGAGCGGCAGATACGCAGTATTTT	CSVRAPGQGAADTQYF
TRBV6-2/TRBV6-3	TRBJ2-7	-	TRBD1	TGTGCCAGCAGTACACGGACAGGGCCAAGGGAGCAGTACTTC	CASSTRTGPREQYF
TRBV19	TRBJ1-2	-	TRBD1	TGTGCCAGTAGTACTACCATAGGACAGGGGGCTGGCTACACCTTC	CASSTTIGQGAGYTF